This T cell receptor (beta chain) appears in the sequencing data of a study of response to subunit inactivated influenza vaccine. The CDR3 is 18 residues long. Trimming stripped 4 bases from V and 7 bases from J, with 25 bases between. Germline lookup yields CDR1 SGHNT and CDR2 YENEEA. Study-wide points: The authors suggested that every seasonal influenza vaccination recruits few new T cells.

This clonotype was seen at least ten times. No antigen is known for it. TCRdb re-derived calls from the RT-PCR reads in MiXCR, one entry per CDR3 protein. The profile covers about 650,000 distinct CDR3 sequences, with 14% appearing a single time and 7.5% to 9% taken by the ten largest. The rearrangement links TRBV11-3 to TRBJ2-2, with D possibly TRBD2 on 6 matching bases. This TCR was sampled from a man in his fifties who received an inactivated influenza vaccine. The material was PBMCs from blood, obtained 14 to 15 days before vaccination. In DNA form, the CDR3 reads TGTGCCAGCAGCTCGATGTCCAGTTGGGGGGTTTTAATCGGGGAGCTGTTTTTT. Translation: CASSSMSSWGVLIGELFF. The entire variable domain, with the rest obtained from reference TRBV11-3 and TRBJ2-2, is as follows: EAGVVQSPRYKIIEKKQPVAFWCNPISGHNTLYWYLQNLGQGPELLIRYENEEAVDDSQLPKDRFSAERLKGVDSTLKIQPAELGDSAVYLCASSSMSSWGVLIGELFFGEGSRLTVL.